A single TCR beta chain is shown here with its context. What it binds is not known. This specimen belongs to a study of cytomegalovirus exposure and HLA in healthy donors. General observations from the study: HLA alleles showed associations with some 17,000 TCR beta sequences in a later analysis, at a 0.05 false discovery rate.

V shed 4 bases and J 3 bases; nucleotides not matched to a gene: 6. The CDR3 totals 14 residues. Germline CDR1 and CDR2: SGHNT and YYREEE (reference sequence). The PCR used 60 Vbeta and 13 Jbeta primers. Sequencing used immunoSEQ multiplex PCR; TCRdb keeps in-frame clones, though not all of them. The sample records fewer than 100,000 clones, around 82% being singletons. Sequencing input: PBMCs. The J gene is TRBJ2-7, the V gene TRBV5-4, with 8 bases lining up with TRBD1. This clonotype was sampled from a man aged 35-49 years in good health and CMV-seronegative. CDR3 in amino acids: CASSNRDRLYEQYF. The CDR3 DNA is TGTGCCAGCAGCAACCGGGACAGGCTCTACGAGCAGTACTTC.